These T cell receptor beta chains were read from a single sample in a study of identical twins. TCRdb independently ran MiXCR on the 5' RACE reads; one entry per CDR3 protein. Of 1.5 million or so distinct CDR3 sequences in the sample, 25% to 35% were seen once. Sequenced sample: cord blood. The receptors here all came from a newborn girl in good health. The CDR3 runs from the conserved cysteine through the conserved F or W. Each record gives: J gene, V gene, clone size, D gene, CDR3 DNA, CDR3 protein. A D gene is named only where the DNA matches it firmly. Clone size, where shown, is once, few, many, or a class for clones that have expanded.

TRBJ2-3,TRBV25-1,NA,NA,TGTGCCAGCAGTGAACAAAAGGATACGCAGTATTTT,CASSEQKDTQYF
TRBJ2-7,TRBV5-1,few,TRBD2,TGCGCCAGCAGCAAATTAGCGGGAGAGGCGTACGAGCAGTACTTC,CASSKLAGEAYEQYF
TRBJ2-1,TRBV7-2,many,NA,TGTGCCAGCAGCTTAACAGCAGTCCACAATGAGCAGTTCTTC,CASSLTAVHNEQFF
TRBJ2-7,TRBV7-6,few,TRBD2,TGTGCCAGCAGCTTAGTGACTAGCGGGAGGAGTGGGTCCTACGAGCAGTACTTC,CASSLVTSGRSGSYEQYF
TRBJ1-1,TRBV24-1,few,TRBD1,TGTGCCACCAGGGCAACAGGGGACACTGAAGCTTTCTTT,CATRATGDTEAFF
TRBJ2-7,TRBV27,NA,NA,TGTGCCAGCGGCAACTCCAGCCCCTACGAGCAGTACTTC,CASGNSSPYEQYF
TRBJ2-1,TRBV15,NA,NA,TGTGCCACCAGCAGAGATCCGACAGGTGGAAACATTCAGTTCTTC,CATSRDPTGGNIQFF
TRBJ2-7,TRBV29-1,few,NA,TGCAGCGTTGGCCGGGACCCGAGGGATCACGAGCAGTACTTC,CSVGRDPRDHEQYF
TRBJ2-3,TRBV28,few,NA,TGTGCCAGCAGTTTAGGGCCGGGAACCCCTAGCACAGATACGCAGTATTTT,CASSLGPGTPSTDTQYF
TRBJ2-7,TRBV20-1,NA,NA,TGCAGTGCTAGAGATATCTGGCTAACCCTCTCCTACGAGCAGTACTTC,CSARDIWLTLSYEQYF
TRBJ2-7,TRBV5-1,many,NA,TGCGCCAGCAGCACCCCGGGACAAAACTACGAGCAGTACTTC,CASSTPGQNYEQYF
TRBJ2-3,TRBV12-3/TRBV12-4,NA,NA,TGTGCCAGCAGTTTATTGGGCAGCAGATCAGATATGCAGTATTTT,CASSLLGSRSDMQYF
TRBJ2-7,TRBV10-3,many,TRBD2,TGTGCCATCCGTACTGGGGGGGGATTAAGAAGCTCCTACGAGCAGTACTTC,CAIRTGGGLRSSYEQYF
TRBJ2-2,TRBV18,NA,NA,TGTGCCAGCTCACCAAACCCCCTGAACACCGGGGAGCTGTTTTTT,CASSPNPLNTGELFF
TRBJ2-1,TRBV20-1,NA,NA,TGCAGTGCTAGAGACCGGACGGCTTTCAATGAGCAGTTCTTC,CSARDRTAFNEQFF
TRBJ2-7,TRBV6-5,few,NA,TGTGCCAGCAGGTCCGGACCACTCTACGAGCAGTACTTC,CASRSGPLYEQYF
TRBJ2-7,TRBV10-1,NA,NA,TGCGCCAGCAGTGATTCCCTTTTCAATGAGCAGTACTTC,CASSDSLFNEQYF
TRBJ2-1,TRBV20-1,NA,NA,TGCAGTGCTAGGACCCGCTCCTACGAGCAGTTCTTC,CSARTRSYEQFF
TRBJ2-2,TRBV7-9,few,NA,TGTGCCAGCAGCTTAGCGCGAACGAGGGACGAGAACACCGGGGAGCTGTTTTTT,CASSLARTRDENTGELFF
TRBJ1-1,TRBV6-6,NA,TRBD1,TGTGCCAGCAGACTCAACAGGGGGCGGAACACTGAAGCTTTCTTT,CASRLNRGRNTEAFF
TRBJ1-1,TRBV21-1,few,NA,TGTGCCAGCAGCACCCGGACAGGGGTGAACACTGAAGCTTTCTTT,CASSTRTGVNTEAFF
TRBJ1-2,TRBV3-1,many,NA,TGTGCCAGCAGCCAAGATGGTTCAGGTCCCTATGGCTACACCTTC,CASSQDGSGPYGYTF
TRBJ1-6,TRBV28,NA,TRBD1,TGTGCCAGCAGTGCCCGGGACAGCAGAAATTCACCCCTCCACTTT,CASSARDSRNSPLHF
TRBJ2-1,TRBV4-2,NA,TRBD2,TGTGCCAGCAGCCAAGAACTCGGGACTAGCGGCGAGCAGTTCTTC,CASSQELGTSGEQFF
TRBJ2-1,TRBV19,NA,TRBD2,TGTGCCAGTAGTAGACGGACTAGCGGGCTCTACAATGAGCAGTTCTTC,CASSRRTSGLYNEQFF
TRBJ1-1,TRBV10-3,few,NA,TGTGCCATCCAAGGGAACACTGAAGCTTTCTTT,CAIQGNTEAFF
TRBJ1-1,TRBV19,NA,NA,TGTGCCAGTAGATACGGGACTCCGAACACTGAAGCTTTCTTT,CASRYGTPNTEAFF
TRBJ1-5,TRBV21-1,few,NA,TGTGCCAGCAGCAAAGAAAGGGGGGCTCTCAGCAATCAGCCCCAGCATTTT,CASSKERGALSNQPQHF
TRBJ2-1,TRBV5-1,few,TRBD2,TGCGCCAGCAGCTTGCAAGATAGCCTAGCGGGAGAGGAAGAGCAGTTCTTC,CASSLQDSLAGEEEQFF
TRBJ2-7,TRBV20-1,NA,TRBD2,TGCAGTGCTAGGGTAGCGGGAAACTACGAGCAGTACTTC,CSARVAGNYEQYF
TRBJ2-7,TRBV5-1,NA,TRBD1,TGCGCCAGCCATCGGACAGGGCCTTCCTACGAGCAGTACTTC,CASHRTGPSYEQYF
TRBJ1-5,TRBV10-1,NA,NA,TGCGCCAGCAGTGAGGAGACTCCGGGGGTACATCAGCCCCAGCATTTT,CASSEETPGVHQPQHF
TRBJ2-5,TRBV6-5,once,TRBD2,TGTGCCAGCAGCCGACACCGGCGGGAGGTCCAAGAGACCCAGTACTTC,CASSRHRREVQETQYF
TRBJ2-7,TRBV15,many,NA,TGTGCCACCAGCAGATTTATGGACACCTCCTACGAGCAGTACTTC,CATSRFMDTSYEQYF
TRBJ2-7,TRBV5-6,few,NA,TGTGCCAGCAGCTTGGATGCGGCATACAATGAGCAGTACTTC,CASSLDAAYNEQYF
TRBJ1-2,TRBV10-3,few,TRBD1,TGTGCCTCGGGACAGACCTATGGCTACACCTTC,CASGQTYGYTF
TRBJ2-7,TRBV20-1,few,TRBD2,TGCAGTGCCATTGGACTAGCGGGGGGGCCGGACGAGCAGTACTTC,CSAIGLAGGPDEQYF
TRBJ1-5,TRBV14,NA,TRBD1,TGTGCCAGCAGCCAAGCTCGACAGGGGGGGAGCAATCAGCCCCAGCATTTT,CASSQARQGGSNQPQHF
TRBJ1-1,TRBV6-6,NA,TRBD1,TGTGCCAGCAGTTACGGACAGGGTCTCCTGAACACTGAAGCTTTCTTT,CASSYGQGLLNTEAFF
TRBJ2-7,TRBV2,many,NA,TGTGCCAGCGGCTACGAGCAGTACTTC,CASGYEQYF
TRBJ1-2,TRBV7-9,many,NA,TGTGCCAGCAGCTTAGGGACGAGGGGATATGGCTACACCTTC,CASSLGTRGYGYTF
TRBJ2-5,TRBV5-1,few,NA,TGCGCCAGCAGCTTTGGTTTTAGCGGCCAAGAGACCCAGTACTTC,CASSFGFSGQETQYF
TRBJ1-2,TRBV2,NA,NA,TGTGCCAGCAGTGAAAACCGGCCGTATGGCTACACCTTC,CASSENRPYGYTF
TRBJ2-3,TRBV20-1,few,NA,TGCAGTGCTAGGACTAGTAGATTCCCAGATACGCAGTATTTT,CSARTSRFPDTQYF
TRBJ2-4,TRBV10-3,few,NA,TGTGCCATCAGTGGGGGAAACATTCAGTACTTC,CAISGGNIQYF
TRBJ2-7,TRBV5-1,NA,TRBD2,TGCGCCAGCAGCTTGGCTCTAGCGGGGGGGATCTACGAGCAGTACTTC,CASSLALAGGIYEQYF
TRBJ2-1,TRBV12-3/TRBV12-4,NA,NA,TGTGCCAGCAGTTTGAGGCTAATAACAGACAATGAGCAGTTCTTC,CASSLRLITDNEQFF
TRBJ2-7,TRBV7-2,few,NA,TGTGCCAGCAGCTTGCTGGTCGGGTATTTTAGGGAGCAGTACTTC,CASSLLVGYFREQYF
TRBJ1-1,TRBV12-3/TRBV12-4,few,TRBD1,TGTGCCAGCAGCCCCCAGGGACAGTTGAACACTGAAGCTTTCTTT,CASSPQGQLNTEAFF
TRBJ2-2,TRBV12-3/TRBV12-4,NA,NA,TGTGCCAGCAGTTTAGTGACGGCCTCCGGGGAGCTGTTTTTT,CASSLVTASGELFF
TRBJ1-2,TRBV12-3/TRBV12-4,NA,NA,TGTGCCAGCAGTTTAGGACTCTTAGGCGGCTACACCTTC,CASSLGLLGGYTF
TRBJ2-7,TRBV10-3,few,TRBD2,TGTGCCATCAGTGCCGAAGGACTAGCGGGAGTCTACGAGCAGTACTTC,CAISAEGLAGVYEQYF
TRBJ1-2,TRBV2,few,TRBD1,TGTGCCAGCAGTGCGACAGGGGGCGTGGGCTATGGCTACACCTTC,CASSATGGVGYGYTF
TRBJ2-2,TRBV6-6,NA,NA,TGTGCCAGCAGCCGACAAGGGCTCGGCACCGGGGAGCTGTTTTTT,CASSRQGLGTGELFF
TRBJ1-4,TRBV6-6,many,NA,TGTGCCAGCAGTGGACGGGAAAAACTGTTTTTT,CASSGREKLFF
TRBJ2-4,TRBV28,NA,NA,TGTGCCAGCAGTAAACGACTCTACGTGCAGTACTTC,CASSKRLYVQYF
TRBJ2-1,TRBV6-5,NA,NA,TGTGCCAGCAGTTACAGGACCGCCTACAATGAGCAGTTCTTC,CASSYRTAYNEQFF